Below are 24 T cell receptor beta chains sequenced from a single sample in a study of cytomegalovirus exposure and HLA in healthy donors. The PCR was carried out with 60 Vbeta primers and 13 Jbeta primers. TCRdb keeps only in-frame clones here, not all; method: immunoSEQ multiplex PCR. The sample consists of around 150,000 clones, 64% of them appearing once. The sequencing input was PBMCs. Receptors were obtained from a woman in her 30s in good health and CMV-seropositive.

The rearrangement links TRBV11-2 to TRBJ2-3; maybe TRBD1 (5 bases). This CDR3 has 13 amino acids. The V gene lost 0 bases and the J gene lost 6 bases, with 7 bases spanning the gap. Germline CDR1 and CDR2: SGHAT and FQNNGV. Here the CDR3 DNA reads TGTGCCAGCAGCTTAGACAGGGATGATACGCAGTATTTT. It encodes CASSLDRDDTQYF.

The V call is TRBV6-5, the J call TRBJ2-2, with a weak D call TRBD1 (6 bases). Germline assignment: CDR1 MNHEY and CDR2 SVGAGI. The V and J ends lost 6 bases and 5 bases respectively, with 13 bases between them. This CDR3 has 14 amino acids. The DNA of the CDR3 is TGTGCCAGCAGACGAAACACAGGGACCGGGGAGCTGTTTTTT. This gives the protein CASRRNTGTGELFF.

J is TRBJ1-2 and V is TRBV5-4; no clear D gene. Germline V lookup: CDR1 SGHNT, CDR2 YYREEE (reference sequence). V was trimmed by 2 bases and J by 4 bases, leaving 21 bases between them. There are 17 residues in the CDR3. The CDR3 DNA sequence: TGTGCCAGCAGCTTAAATGGACTTCTCCGTGGAGGCTATGGCTACACCTTC. It yields the protein CASSLNGLLRGGYGYTF.

This clone was observed a few times. The rearrangement uses TRBV4-2 and TRBJ1-5; tentatively, D is TRBD1 (5 bases). Germline CDR1 reads LGHNA; CDR2 reads YNFKEQ. The CDR3 extends over 16 amino acids. V was cut by 0 bases and J by 0 bases, with 9 bases left in between. This CDR3 is CASSQEGGDSNQPQHF. The CDR3 region has the DNA TGTGCCAGCAGCCAAGAGGGGGGGGATAGCAATCAGCCCCAGCATTTT.

The table lists this clone with a count of one. This specimen includes other DNA sequences encoding the same CDR3. The CDR3 sequence is CASSPGQANTEAFF. In nucleotides, the CDR3 is TGCGCCAGCAGCCCAGGACAGGCGAACACTGAAGCTTTCTTT. The V and J genes are TRBV5-1 and TRBJ1-1, with TRBD1 identical over 7 bases. Trimming at V came to 4 bases and at J to 1 base, leaving 4 bases not matched to a gene. The V gene's germline CDR1 is SGHRS and CDR2 YFSETQ. The CDR3 consists of 14 residues.

V gene TRBV18 combines with J gene TRBJ1-5; the match to TRBD1 covers 7 bases. This CDR3 comprises 15 residues. V was pared by 0 bases and J by 6 bases, with 5 bases of the junction left unmatched. The germline V gene encodes CDR1 KGHSH and CDR2 LQKENI. CDR3 in DNA: TGTGCCAGCTCACCACCCTCGACAGGGAGTCAGCCCCAGCATTTT. Translated: CASSPPSTGSQPQHF. Combining the CDR3 with reference TRBV18 and TRBJ1-5 gives the whole variable domain NAGVMQNPRHLVRRRGQEARLRCSPMKGHSHVYWYRQLPEEGLKFMVYLQKENIIDESGMPKERFSAEFPKEGPSILRIQQVVRGDSAAYFCASSPPSTGSQPQHFGDGTRLSIL.

This clone has only a few counts. The genes are TRBV4-2 and TRBJ2-3; D is uncertain. Trimming cost V 7 bases and J 1 base, with 12 bases left between them. Germline values: CDR1 LGHNA, CDR2 YNFKEQ. This CDR3 has 14 amino acids. This CDR3 is CASTLLRGTDTQYF. CDR3 DNA sequence: TGTGCCAGCACCCTCCTCCGGGGCACAGATACGCAGTATTTT.

The rearrangement joins TRBV28 to TRBJ1-2; 12 bases agree with TRBD1. There are 15 residues in the CDR3. V dropped 6 bases and J dropped 8; count of bases not matched to a gene: 10. CDR1 and CDR2 from the germline V gene are MDHEN and SYDVKM. The CDR3 sequence: CASRTTGQGAIGYTF. CDR3 in DNA: TGTGCCAGCAGGACCACGGGACAGGGGGCGATCGGCTACACCTTC.

To note about this clone: The junction departs from the called germline gene at one end, perhaps through a read error. The same CDR3 can be traced to other DNA sequences in this sample. The gene calls are TRBV5-1 and TRBJ1-1; D uncertain. Germline V lookup: CDR1 SGHRS, CDR2 YFSETQ. The CDR3 runs 13 residues. The CDR3 loop reads CASSRSLGTEAFF. CDR3 DNA: TGCGCCAGCAGCCGGAGCCTTGGCACTGAGGCTTTCTTT.

The chain combines TRBV5-6 with TRBJ2-3; TRBD1 matches 8 bases. The CDR3 is 17 residues long. Germline CDR1 is SGHDT and CDR2 is YYEEEE. Losses at the gene ends were 1 base for V and 8 bases for J; bases not matched to a gene: 15. CDR3 protein: CASSLPGTGIALITQYF. The CDR3 DNA sequence: TGTGCCAGCAGCTTGCCTGGGACAGGTATAGCATTAATTACGCAGTATTTT.

A single count supports this clone. The chain employs TRBV7-9 and TRBJ1-3; D call uncertain. This CDR3 has 15 amino acids. Germline CDR1 reads SEHNR; CDR2 reads FQNEAQ (reference sequence). The ends were cut back, 0 bases at V and 0 bases at J, with 6 bases in the middle. The CDR3 sequence is CASSLAGSSGNTIYF. CDR3 coding DNA: TGTGCCAGCAGCTTAGCGGGCAGCTCTGGAAACACCATATATTTT.

This clone was found once. The chain joins TRBV18 to TRBJ1-4; TRBD1 matches 7 bases. J was trimmed by 5 bases and V by 3 bases; bases with no gene match: 0. CDR1 and CDR2 from the germline V gene are KGHSH and LQKENI. This CDR3 spans 13 amino acids. The CDR3, as DNA: TGTGCCAGCTCACCGGGACAGAATGAAAAACTGTTTTTT. Its translation is CASSPGQNEKLFF.

V and J are TRBV6-6 and TRBJ1-5; 9 nucleotides line up with TRBD1. The length of the CDR3 is 14 residues. Trimming cost V 5 bases and J 9 bases; bases outside gene matches: 8. Germline values: CDR1 MNHNY, CDR2 SVGAGI (reference sequence). This chain's CDR3 is CASSINPGQGPQHF. CDR3 nucleotides: TGTGCCAGCAGTATCAATCCGGGACAGGGGCCCCAGCATTTT.

The V call is TRBV28, the J call TRBJ2-7, with D tentatively TRBD2 (5 bases). This CDR3 comprises 16 residues. Germline V gene lookup returns CDR1 MDHEN and CDR2 SYDVKM. V gave up 3 bases and J gave up 2 bases, with 17 bases separating them. The chain's CDR3 is CASSFFGRAHAYEQYF. As DNA, the CDR3 is TGTGCCAGCAGTTTTTTTGGGCGGGCCCATGCCTACGAGCAGTACTTC.

This clone was seen a handful of times. V gene TRBV6-6 combines with J gene TRBJ2-2; 10 positions match TRBD1. From germline, CDR1 is MNHNY and CDR2 SVGAGI (reference sequence). The CDR3 has 16 amino acids. Trimming at V came to 7 bases and at J to 6 bases, leaving 11 bases not matched to a gene. The CDR3 nucleotides read TGTGCCAGCACCACCAGACAGGGGGCGACCGCCGGGGAGCTGTTTTTT. Its translation: CASTTRQGATAGELFF.

This clone was counted once. V gene TRBV29-1 combines with J gene TRBJ2-5; D is possibly TRBD1 (6 bases). Trimming cost V 5 bases and J 4 bases, with 17 bases left between them. This CDR3 spans 14 amino acids. Germline loops: CDR1 SQVTM, CDR2 ANQGSEA. The CDR3 region has the DNA TGCAGCGTTTCGGACAGCCCGGGACGAGAGACCCAGTACTTC. It is translated as CSVSDSPGRETQYF.

The DNA of the CDR3 is TGTGCCAGCAGTGGGCCATTGGACAGGACCTATAATGAAAAACTGTTTTTT. It yields the protein CASSGPLDRTYNEKLFF. The V and J genes are TRBV6-1 and TRBJ1-4; 7 bases align to TRBD1. The V segment lost 4 bases and the J segment 4 bases; nucleotides outside the gene matches: 12. This CDR3 is 17 amino acids long. Germline CDR1 reads MNHNS; CDR2 reads SASEGT.

The chain links TRBV7-6 to TRBJ2-5; possibly TRBD2 for D (5 bases). The DNA end is a closer match to TRBJ2-7, so the J assignment may be wrong. The germline gives CDR1 SGHVS, CDR2 FNYEAQ. This CDR3 contains 11 residues. The CDR3 reads CASGLANEQYF. For the CDR3, the DNA is TGTGCCAGCGGCCTAGCCAACGAGCAGTACTTC.

This chain joins TRBV6-6 and TRBJ2-3, with 12 bases fitting TRBD2. The germline V gene has CDR1 MNHNY and CDR2 SVGAGI (reference sequence). The CDR3 is made up of 14 amino acids. V lost 6 bases to trimming and J lost 6 bases; unmatched junction nucleotides: 4. CDR3 loop: CASRRLAGVDTQYF. The CDR3 DNA reads as TGTGCCAGCAGACGACTAGCGGGGGTGGATACGCAGTATTTT.

This chain uses TRBV30 with TRBJ2-5; 7 positions agree with TRBD1. Trimming removed 5 bases from V and 4 bases from J; junction bases left unmatched: 7. Germline CDR1 GTSNPN, CDR2 SVGIG (reference sequence). The length of the CDR3 is 13 residues. CDR3 protein: CAWYDRAGETQYF. The CDR3 DNA reads as TGTGCCTGGTACGACAGGGCTGGAGAGACCCAGTACTTC.

This clone was counted a few times. CDR3 sequence (DNA): TGTGCCAGCAGCAACACGCCAAAGCAGTTCTTC. It is translated as CASSNTPKQFF. The genes are TRBV14 and TRBJ2-1, with no clear D. CDR1 is SGHDN and CDR2 is FVKESK in the germline V gene. CDR3 length: 11 amino acids. Trimming stripped 5 bases from V and 11 bases from J, with 10 bases between.

This clone has just a few counts. The CDR3 sequence is CASSKPLQGAEQYF. As DNA, the CDR3 is TGCGCCAGCAGCAAGCCGCTTCAGGGTGCCGAGCAGTACTTC. The chain joins TRBV5-1 to TRBJ2-7, with a possible D match to TRBD1 (5 bases). V was trimmed by 4 bases and J by 6 bases, leaving 17 bases between them. Germline assignment: CDR1 SGHRS and CDR2 YFSETQ. CDR3 length equals 14 residues. Supplemented by reference TRBV5-1 and TRBJ2-7, the full variable domain reads KAGVTQTPRYLIKTRGQQVTLSCSPISGHRSVSWYQQTPGQGLQFLFEYFSETQRNKGNFPGRFSGRQFSNSRSEMNVSTLELGDSALYLCASSKPLQGAEQYFGPGTRLTVT.

The J gene is TRBJ2-2, the V gene TRBV20-1; no reliable D call. The germline V and J ends were trimmed by 2 bases and 7 bases, with 5 bases remaining between them. The CDR3 covers 11 residues. From germline, CDR1 is DFQATT and CDR2 SNEGSKA (reference sequence). This CDR3 is CSARYIGELFF. CDR3 DNA: TGCAGTGCTAGATATATCGGGGAGCTGTTTTTT.

The V gene is TRBV6-1, the J gene TRBJ1-3, with D hard to call. Germline CDR1 MNHNS, CDR2 SASEGT. V gave up 1 base and J gave up 1 base, with 5 bases separating them. The CDR3 extends over 14 amino acids. CDR3 sequence: CASSEDNSGNTIYF. In DNA, the CDR3 is TGTGCCAGCAGTGAAGATAATTCTGGAAACACCATATATTTT.